The clone carrying this TCR beta chain came up a few times. Researchers amplified the TCR beta CDR3 regions from RNA transcripts. The HTBI set primed first-round TCR CDR3 RT-PCR. From the multiplex PCR reads, TCRdb called clonotypes with MiXCR, one entry per CDR3 protein. The data contain roughly 700,000 distinct CDR3 sequences, 35% of them singletons. The sample belongs to a study of T cells in Graves' hyperthyroidism and ophthalmopathy. The CDR3 runs 14 residues. The germline V gene has CDR1 MDHEN and CDR2 SYDVKM. V lost 5 bases and J 8 bases, leaving 18 bases between the germline ends. The receptor's source is a woman aged 35 to 49 with Graves' hyperthyroidism. The chain combines TRBV28 with TRBJ1-2; D not certain. Sequenced input: blood. CDR3 protein: CASSEQGNAAGYTF. Here the CDR3 DNA reads TGTGCCAGCAGTGAGCAAGGGAACGCAGCCGGCTACACCTTC.